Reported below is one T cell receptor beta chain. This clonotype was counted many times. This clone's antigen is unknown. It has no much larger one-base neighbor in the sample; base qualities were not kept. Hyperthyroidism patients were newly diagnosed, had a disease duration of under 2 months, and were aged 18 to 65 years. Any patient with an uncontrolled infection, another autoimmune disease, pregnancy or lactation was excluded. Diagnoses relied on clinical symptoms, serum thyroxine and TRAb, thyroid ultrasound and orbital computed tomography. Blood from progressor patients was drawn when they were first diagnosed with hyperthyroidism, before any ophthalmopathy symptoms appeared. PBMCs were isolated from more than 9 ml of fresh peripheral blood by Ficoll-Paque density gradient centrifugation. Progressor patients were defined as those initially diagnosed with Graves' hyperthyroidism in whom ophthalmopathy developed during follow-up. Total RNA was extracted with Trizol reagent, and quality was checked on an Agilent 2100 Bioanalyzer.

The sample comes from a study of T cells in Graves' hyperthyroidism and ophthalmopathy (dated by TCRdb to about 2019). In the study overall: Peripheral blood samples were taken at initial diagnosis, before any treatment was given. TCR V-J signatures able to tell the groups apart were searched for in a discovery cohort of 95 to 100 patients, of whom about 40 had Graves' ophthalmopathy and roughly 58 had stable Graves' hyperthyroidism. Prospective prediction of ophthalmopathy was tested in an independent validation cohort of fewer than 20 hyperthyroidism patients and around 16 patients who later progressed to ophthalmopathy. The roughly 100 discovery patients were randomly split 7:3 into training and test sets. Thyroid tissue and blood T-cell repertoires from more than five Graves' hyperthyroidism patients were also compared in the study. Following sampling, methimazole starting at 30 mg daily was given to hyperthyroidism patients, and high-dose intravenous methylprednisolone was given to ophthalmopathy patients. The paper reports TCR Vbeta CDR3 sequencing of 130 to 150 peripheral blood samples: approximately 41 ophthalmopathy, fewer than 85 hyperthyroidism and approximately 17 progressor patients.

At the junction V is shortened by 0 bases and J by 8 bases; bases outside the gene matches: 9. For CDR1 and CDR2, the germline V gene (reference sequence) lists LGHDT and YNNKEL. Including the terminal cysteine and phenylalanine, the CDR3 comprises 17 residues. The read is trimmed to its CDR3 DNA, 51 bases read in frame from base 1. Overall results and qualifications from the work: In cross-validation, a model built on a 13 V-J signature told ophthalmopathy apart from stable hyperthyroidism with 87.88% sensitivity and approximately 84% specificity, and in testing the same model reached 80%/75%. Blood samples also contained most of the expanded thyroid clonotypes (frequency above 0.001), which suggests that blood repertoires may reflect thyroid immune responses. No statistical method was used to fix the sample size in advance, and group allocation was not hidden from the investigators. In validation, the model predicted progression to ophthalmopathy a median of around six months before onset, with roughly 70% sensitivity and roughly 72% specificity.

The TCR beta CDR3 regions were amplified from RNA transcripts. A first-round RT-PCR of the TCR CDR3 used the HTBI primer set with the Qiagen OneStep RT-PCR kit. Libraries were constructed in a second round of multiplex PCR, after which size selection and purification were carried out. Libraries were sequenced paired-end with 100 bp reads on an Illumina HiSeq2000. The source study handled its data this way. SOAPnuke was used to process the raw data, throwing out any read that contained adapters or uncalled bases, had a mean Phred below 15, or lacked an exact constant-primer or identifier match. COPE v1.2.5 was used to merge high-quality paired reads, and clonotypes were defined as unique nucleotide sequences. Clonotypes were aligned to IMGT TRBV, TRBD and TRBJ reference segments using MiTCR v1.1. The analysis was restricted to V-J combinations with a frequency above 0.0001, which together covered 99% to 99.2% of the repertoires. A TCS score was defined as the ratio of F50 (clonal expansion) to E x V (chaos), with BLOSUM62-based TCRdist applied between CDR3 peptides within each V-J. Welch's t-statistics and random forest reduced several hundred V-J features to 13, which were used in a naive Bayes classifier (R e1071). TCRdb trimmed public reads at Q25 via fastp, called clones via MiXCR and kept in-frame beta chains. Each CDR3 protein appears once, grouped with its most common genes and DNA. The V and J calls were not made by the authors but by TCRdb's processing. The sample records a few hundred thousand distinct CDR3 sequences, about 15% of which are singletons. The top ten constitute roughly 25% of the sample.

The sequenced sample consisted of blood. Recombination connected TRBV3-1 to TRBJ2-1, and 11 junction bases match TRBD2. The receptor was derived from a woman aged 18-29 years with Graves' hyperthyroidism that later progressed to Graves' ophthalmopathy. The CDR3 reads CASSQEVAGGRFYEQFF. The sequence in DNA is TGTGCCAGCAGCCAAGAAGTAGCGGGAGGGCGATTCTATGAGCAGTTCTTC.